Below are 15 T cell receptor beta chains sequenced from a single sample in a study of cytomegalovirus exposure and HLA in healthy donors (dated by TCRdb to between 2016 and 2019). Libraries came from the immunoSEQ multiplex PCR assay. For the multiplex PCR, a mixture combining 60 forward primers for TCR Vbeta segments and 13 reverse primers for TCR Jbeta segments was used. TCRdb took over this immuneACCESS table, retaining in-frame rearrangements with V and J assigned. Such tables are incomplete; in checked studies, under half of the missing clones stem from an unresolved V gene, and the remainder is unexplained. The sample table lists about 160,000 clones, 70% of them with a count of one. 4.7% of the sample comes from the top ten. The sequenced material came from PBMCs. The receptors come from a man aged 18 to 35 in good health and CMV-seropositive.

This clone has more than one count but fewer than ten. The chain links TRBV28 to TRBJ1-5, with unresolved D. V lost 3 bases to trimming and J lost 0 bases, with 9 bases between them. There are 15 residues in the CDR3. The germline CDR1 and CDR2 sequences are MDHEN and SYDVKM. CDR3 amino acids: CASSLEQFSNQPQHF. The CDR3, as DNA: TGTGCCAGCAGTTTGGAACAGTTTAGCAATCAGCCCCAGCATTTT.

The genes are TRBV6-6 and TRBJ1-5; no reliable D call. The CDR3 is 10 residues long. The V end was cut by 9 bases, the J end by 5 bases, with 5 bases between. Germline CDR1 is MNHNY and CDR2 is SVGAGI (reference sequence). CDR3 coding DNA: TGTGCCAGTAATGATCAGCCCCAGCATTTT. This translates into CASNDQPQHF.

This clone has more than one count but fewer than ten. This sequence joins TRBV11-2 and TRBJ2-1; 14 bases agree with TRBD2. The germline V gene encodes CDR1 SGHAT and CDR2 FQNNGV. J gave up 9 bases and V 6 bases, and 13 bases lay outside the gene matches. CDR3 length: 17 residues. The CDR3 region has the DNA TGTGCCAGCAGTTCACCCAGGGGGACTAGCGGGAGTGGTGAGCAGTTCTTC. This sequence encodes CASSSPRGTSGSGEQFF.

The chain couples TRBV6-1 to TRBJ2-5; D possibly corresponds to TRBD2 (5 bases). CDR3 size: 15 residues. The germline gives CDR1 MNHNS, CDR2 SASEGT. V lost 2 bases and J 4 bases, leaving 14 bases between the germline ends. CDR3 sequence (DNA): TGTGCCAGCAGTGAATCCCGGGGTTCGGCAGAGACCCAGTACTTC. It specifies CASSESRGSAETQYF.

Regarding this clone: One end of the junction fails to match germline, which may point to a read error. The chain carries TRBV6-4 and TRBJ2-1; D unclear. Germline CDR1 and CDR2: MRHNA and SNTAGT. The CDR3 sequence is 15 residues long. CDR3 loop: CASSVPSPRDKEQFF. Here the CDR3 DNA reads TGTGCCAGCAGTGTCCCGTCCCCCAGAGACAAGGAGCAGTTCTTC.

The chain's CDR3 is CASSLTVSETQYF. The CDR3 region has the DNA TGTGCCAGCAGCTTAACAGTCTCCGAGACCCAGTACTTC. V is TRBV7-9 and J is TRBJ2-5; no definite D call. CDR1 is SEHNR and CDR2 is FQNEAQ in the germline V gene (reference sequence). V dropped 2 bases and J dropped 5 bases, with 9 bases sitting between them. This CDR3 is built from 13 residues.

J is TRBJ1-4 and V is TRBV7-9, with D perhaps matching TRBD1 (5 bases). The length of the CDR3 is 15 residues. V was pared by 4 bases and J by 5 bases, with 14 bases between. The germline gives CDR1 SEHNR, CDR2 FQNEAQ (reference sequence). CDR3 coding DNA: TGTGCCAGCAGCTCATTGGCAGGGCCCAATGAAAAACTGTTTTTT. Protein sequence: CASSSLAGPNEKLFF.

CDR3 DNA: TGCGCCAGCAGCCAAGATCTGACAGGGCGTCAGCCCCAGCATTTT. It codes for CASSQDLTGRQPQHF. The chain couples TRBV4-1 to TRBJ1-5; 7 positions agree with TRBD1. Germline assignment: CDR1 MGHRA and CDR2 YSYEKL. With V trimmed by 0 bases and J by 6 bases, 5 bases remained unmatched. The CDR3 covers 15 residues.

The chain recombines TRBV2 with TRBJ1-5, with D possibly being TRBD1 (6 bases). The CDR3 has 17 residues. Trimming took off 3 bases at V and 4 bases at J, with 19 bases between the two ends. The V gene's germline CDR1 is SNHLY and CDR2 FYNNEI. The CDR3 sequence is CASSDKPRQGKNQPQHF. In nucleotides, the CDR3 is TGTGCCAGCAGTGATAAACCACGGCAGGGGAAGAATCAGCCCCAGCATTTT. The full variable domain, its missing parts supplied by reference TRBV2 and TRBJ1-5, is EPEVTQTPSHQVTQMGQEVILRCVPISNHLYFYWYRQILGQKVEFLVSFYNNEISEKSEIFDDQFSVERPDGSNFTLKIRSTKLEDSAMYFCASSDKPRQGKNQPQHFGDGTRLSIL.

This clone was observed a handful of times. The rearrangement joins TRBV25-1 to TRBJ2-1; D possibly corresponds to TRBD1 (5 bases). Deletions cut 1 base from V and 5 bases from J, with 12 bases between. Germline V CDR1 and CDR2: MGHDK, SYGVNS. The CDR3 extends over 15 amino acids. CDR3 sequence reads: CASSEWGREDNEQFF. In DNA, the CDR3 is TGTGCCAGCAGTGAATGGGGCAGGGAAGACAATGAGCAGTTCTTC.

The V gene is TRBV11-2, the J gene TRBJ2-1; TRBD2 aligns across 7 bases. Germline V lookup: CDR1 SGHAT, CDR2 FQNNGV. Unmatched junction bases numbered 6, after V lost 4 bases and J lost 0 bases. The CDR3 consists of 16 residues. CDR3 sequence: CASSWGAGSSYNEQFF. For the CDR3, the DNA is TGTGCCAGCAGCTGGGGAGCGGGAAGCTCCTACAATGAGCAGTTCTTC.

The genes are TRBV11-3 and TRBJ2-7, with 12 bases that match TRBD2. Germline lookup yields CDR1 SGHNT and CDR2 YENEEA. Trimming removed 4 bases from V and 7 bases from J; junction bases left unmatched: 5. The CDR3 consists of 14 residues. Here the CDR3 DNA reads TGTGCCAGCAGCTCCGGGACTAGCGGGTCGGAGCAGTACGTC. Translated: CASSSGTSGSEQYV.

This clone was seen only once. The chain recombines TRBV5-1 with TRBJ2-7, with a tentative D call TRBD1 (5 bases). The CDR3 is 17 residues long. From germline, CDR1 is SGHRS and CDR2 YFSETQ. Trimming removed 0 bases from V and 0 bases from J, with 16 bases in between. CDR3: CASSLAATATSSYEQYV. CDR3 coding DNA: TGCGCCAGCAGCTTGGCCGCGACAGCAACCAGCTCCTACGAGCAGTACGTC.

This chain connects TRBV2 to TRBJ1-2; 7 nucleotides match TRBD1. Germline V gives CDR1 SNHLY, CDR2 FYNNEI. This CDR3 contains 14 residues. V shed 8 bases and J 3 bases; nucleotides not matched to a gene: 9. CDR3 sequence (DNA): TGTGCCAGCCTCAGGGGGGCGGTCCACTATGGCTACACCTTC. Its translation: CASLRGAVHYGYTF.

The chain uses TRBV30 and TRBJ1-2, with 11 bases aligning to TRBD1. Germline values: CDR1 GTSNPN, CDR2 SVGIG (reference sequence). This CDR3 is built from 15 residues. V lost 2 bases to trimming and J lost 4 bases; unmatched junction nucleotides: 6. In DNA, the CDR3 is TGTGCCTGGAGTCCTAGGGACAGGGGGGCCTATGGCTACACCTTC. Its protein is CAWSPRDRGAYGYTF.